This T cell receptor beta chain was recovered during a study of T-cell reconstitution after alpha-beta-depleted transplantation in children. The CDR3 consists of 16 residues. V was clipped by 0 bases and J by 4 bases, with 13 bases between them. Germline values: CDR1 SGHAT, CDR2 FQNNGV. General study findings and limits: Recipient T cells and thymic progenitors that survived were the source of the high TCRbeta diversity seen at day 60 in some patients. It was reported that alpha-beta T cells came from several hundred expanded graft clones (about two months after transplant). One year after transplant, T-cell counts and diversity came mostly from newly produced T cells.

This clonotype was recorded many times. Antigen specificity is unknown. Preparation of the TCRbeta library was carried out with unique molecular identifiers. TCRdb passed the PCR reads through MiXCR, listing each CDR3 protein once. The sample includes about 490,000 distinct CDR3 sequences, 8% to 11% seen only once; the top ten take just over 2%. The origin of this receptor is a child aged 2 to 10 with inherited bone marrow failure, due to receive a stem cell transplant. The rearrangement links TRBV11-2 to TRBJ2-1; TRBD2 might be the D (6 bases). This sample comprised PBMCs, obtained before TCRalphabeta/CD19-depleted stem cell transplant. The CDR3 coding sequence is TGTGCCAGCAGCTTAGAGGGTTTGGAGGGTTACAATGAGCAGTTCTTC. It translates to CASSLEGLEGYNEQFF.